One sample yielded the 25 T cell receptor beta chains listed below, sequenced in a study of blood T cell repertoires in COVID-19. Only in-frame clones appear in the TCRdb table, and some are missing; sequencing was by immunoSEQ multiplex PCR. This table holds roughly 150,000 clones, 80% found once. Sample: PBMCs or T cells enriched from blood (not recorded which). The receptors derive from a man in his forties who had recovered from COVID-19.

This clone was observed a few times. The CDR3 DNA follows: TGTCAGACCGGGACAGGCACTGAAGCTTTCTTT. The encoded protein is CQTGTGTEAFF. The chain recombines TRBV6-6 with TRBJ1-1; TRBD1 agrees at 8 bases. Germline CDR1 MNHNY, CDR2 SVGAGI (reference sequence). The CDR3 totals 11 residues.

This CDR3 reads CASTQEGENEQFF. The CDR3 region has the DNA TGTGCCAGCACCCAGGAGGGCGAGAATGAGCAGTTCTTC. The chain links TRBV9 to TRBJ2-1; perhaps TRBD2 as D (6 bases). Trimming left V 6 bases short and J 7 bases short, with 14 bases between. Germline CDR1 is SGDLS and CDR2 is YYNGEE. CDR3 length: 13 amino acids.

The chain links TRBV30 to TRBJ2-5, with TRBD2 matching 8 bases. The CDR3 contains 15 residues. Germline V gene data show CDR1 as GTSNPN and CDR2 as SVGIG (reference sequence). V shed 2 bases and J 5 bases; nucleotides not matched to a gene: 10. This CDR3 is CAWSSGGPYGETQYF. CDR3 in DNA: TGTGCCTGGAGTAGCGGGGGACCTTATGGGGAGACCCAGTACTTC.

CDR3 sequence reads: CASSEAGASDTQYF. The CDR3 DNA is TGTGCCAGCAGCGAGGCAGGGGCCTCAGATACGCAGTATTTT. This rearrangement joins TRBV9 to TRBJ2-3; TRBD1 might be the D (6 bases). Trimming took 3 bases from V and 4 from J, leaving 12 bases between them. The CDR3 loop spans 14 amino acids. CDR1 is SGDLS and CDR2 is YYNGEE in the germline V gene. The full variable domain, its missing parts supplied by reference TRBV9 and TRBJ2-3, is DSGVTQTPKHLITATGQRVTLRCSPRSGDLSVYWYQQSLDQGLQFLIQYYNGEERAKGNILERFSAQQFPDLHSELNLSSLELGDSALYFCASSEAGASDTQYFGPGTRLTVL.

This clone was seen a single time. The rearrangement uses TRBV15 and TRBJ1-2, with TRBD1 as a possible D gene (5 bases). V lost 0 bases and J 3 bases, leaving 17 bases between the germline ends. Germline CDR1 LNHNV, CDR2 YYDKDF (reference sequence). This CDR3 is 17 amino acids long. DNA of the CDR3: TGTGCCACCAGCAGAGATAGGGCACCGGGACTTGACTATGGCTACACCTTC. It is translated as CATSRDRAPGLDYGYTF.

The chain carries TRBV7-9 and TRBJ1-2, with D perhaps matching TRBD1 (5 bases). With 4 bases removed from V and 2 bases from J, the gap between germline ends came to 26 bases. From germline, CDR1 is SEHNR and CDR2 FQNEAQ (reference sequence). The CDR3 contains 19 residues. The chain's CDR3 is CASSSPGVYGRGKNYGYTF. The CDR3 DNA reads as TGTGCCAGCAGCTCGCCGGGGGTTTACGGACGGGGAAAGAACTATGGCTACACCTTC. Variable domain in full (rest from reference TRBV7-9 and TRBJ1-2): DTGVSQNPRHKITKRGQNVTFRCDPISEHNRLYWYRQTLGQGPEFLTYFQNEAQLEKSRLLSDRFSAERPKGSFSTLEIQRTEQGDSAMYLCASSSPGVYGRGKNYGYTFGSGTRLTVV.

The chain links TRBV24-1 to TRBJ2-3, with D tentatively TRBD2 (6 bases). Germline V gives CDR1 KGHDR, CDR2 SFDVKD. The CDR3 covers 15 residues. The V and J ends lost 1 base and 6 bases respectively, with 13 bases between them. The CDR3 is CATSDFGTGSDTQYF. The CDR3 coding sequence is TGTGCCACCAGTGATTTCGGGACTGGCTCCGATACGCAGTATTTT.

V gene TRBV7-3 combines with J gene TRBJ2-3, with 8 bases identical to TRBD2. This CDR3 region has 16 residues. CDR1 is SGHTA and CDR2 is FQGTGA in the germline V gene. Losses at the gene ends were 4 bases for V and 1 base for J; bases not matched to a gene: 7. The CDR3 sequence is CASSSGAAGGTDTQYF. CDR3 coding DNA: TGTGCCAGCAGCTCAGGGGCAGCGGGGGGCACAGATACGCAGTATTTT.

J is TRBJ1-2 and V is TRBV4-2; 12 positions match TRBD1. This CDR3 has 18 residues. Germline V gene sequence: CDR1 LGHNA, CDR2 YNFKEQ. V shed 1 base, J shed 7 bases, and the junction held 13 bases outside the gene matches. The chain's CDR3 is CASSQVRPTGTGGFGYTF. Written as DNA, the CDR3 is TGTGCCAGCAGCCAAGTCCGACCCACCGGGACAGGGGGCTTTGGCTACACCTTC.

This chain joins TRBV3-1 (or the pseudogene TRBV3-2) and TRBJ2-5; TRBD2 aligns across 13 bases. Germline-derived CDR1 and CDR2 are LGHDT and YNNKEL (reference sequence). This CDR3 is 18 amino acids long. J lost 5 bases, V lost 5 bases, and 14 bases had no gene match. This CDR3 is CASSVRTSGGPRGETQYF. In DNA form, the CDR3 reads TGTGCCAGCAGCGTCCGGACTAGCGGGGGTCCCCGGGGGGAGACCCAGTACTTC.

This clone was seen at least ten times. The chain is built from TRBV12-3 or TRBV12-4 and TRBJ2-2, with D possibly matching TRBD1 (5 bases). This CDR3 spans 12 amino acids. The V end lost 10 bases, the J end lost 6 bases, and 12 bases lay between the germline ends. CDR3 protein: CATLRVSGELFF. CDR3 coding DNA: TGTGCCACCCTCAGGGTTTCCGGGGAGCTGTTTTTT.

CDR3 region: CASSRWTGGNSDGYTF. In DNA, the CDR3 is TGTGCCAGCAGCCGTTGGACAGGGGGCAATTCAGATGGCTACACCTTC. V and J are TRBV6-4 and TRBJ1-2, with 11 nucleotides matching TRBD1. The CDR3 loop spans 16 amino acids. J gave up 6 bases and V 6 bases, and 12 bases lay outside the gene matches. Germline assignment: CDR1 MRHNA and CDR2 SNTAGT.

The chain has TRBV19 and TRBJ2-3; D is perhaps TRBD1 (6 bases). V was trimmed by 6 bases and J by 2 bases, leaving 18 bases between them. The CDR3 consists of 16 residues. Per germline, CDR1 LNHDA and CDR2 SQIVND (reference sequence). The CDR3 DNA sequence: TGTGCCAGTAGCTCCCAGGGGAGAGGGGACACAGATACGCAGTATTTT. Protein product: CASSSQGRGDTDTQYF.

The chain couples TRBV5-4 to TRBJ1-4, with D uncertain. The CDR3 covers 16 residues. Germline V lookup: CDR1 SGHNT, CDR2 YYREEE (reference sequence). The V end lost 0 bases, the J end lost 0 bases, and 9 bases lay between the germline ends. The CDR3 loop is CASSLAGVATNEKLFF. The CDR3 region has the DNA TGTGCCAGCAGCTTGGCCGGGGTTGCAACTAATGAAAAACTGTTTTTT.

The rearrangement joins TRBV5-1 to TRBJ1-1, with 8 bases matching TRBD1. Looked up from germline, CDR1 is SGHRS and CDR2 is YFSETQ. With 4 bases clipped from V and 4 bases from J, the junction kept 9 bases outside the gene matches. The CDR3 contains 15 residues. The DNA of the CDR3 is TGCGCCAGCAGCGATGGGACGGGACAGGTCACTGAAGCTTTCTTT. Amino acids: CASSDGTGQVTEAFF.

The chain employs TRBV2 and TRBJ1-2; D possibly corresponds to TRBD1 (6 bases). Deletions cut 3 bases from V and 4 bases from J, with 18 bases between. This CDR3 comprises 16 residues. The germline V gene has CDR1 SNHLY and CDR2 FYNNEI. The DNA of the CDR3 is TGTGCCAGCAGTGACCCGCCCGGACAGCATACCTATGGCTACACCTTC. This codes for CASSDPPGQHTYGYTF. The full variable domain, with the rest looked up from reference TRBV2 and TRBJ1-2, is EPEVTQTPSHQVTQMGQEVILRCVPISNHLYFYWYRQILGQKVEFLVSFYNNEISEKSEIFDDQFSVERPDGSNFTLKIRSTKLEDSAMYFCASSDPPGQHTYGYTFGSGTRLTVV.

This clone was detected a few times. The V call is TRBV5-5, the J call TRBJ2-5; unclear D gene. The germline V gene has CDR1 SGHKS and CDR2 YYEKEE (reference sequence). V was shortened by 1 base and J by 2 bases, with 9 bases between the two germline ends. This CDR3 spans 14 amino acids. CDR3 sequence: CASSLLQMQETQYF. CDR3 nucleotides: TGTGCCAGCAGCTTGTTACAGATGCAAGAGACCCAGTACTTC.

This clone turned up a few times. The chain uses TRBV30 and TRBJ1-2, with 7 nucleotides matching TRBD1. V lost 6 bases to trimming and J lost 8 bases; unmatched junction nucleotides: 12. Per germline, CDR1 GTSNPN and CDR2 SVGIG (reference sequence). The length of the CDR3 is 13 residues. This CDR3 is CACQKQGVGGYTF. CDR3 nucleotides: TGTGCCTGTCAAAAGCAGGGGGTTGGCGGCTACACCTTC. Combining the CDR3 with reference TRBV30 and TRBJ1-2 gives the whole variable domain SQTIHQWPATLVQPVGSPLSLECTVEGTSNPNLYWYRQAAGRGLQLLFYSVGIGQISSEVPQNLSASRPQDRQFILSSKKLLLSDSGFYLCACQKQGVGGYTFGSGTRLTVV.

This chain joins TRBV27 and TRBJ1-2; possible D gene TRBD1, 5 bases. The germline V gene encodes CDR1 MNHEY and CDR2 SMNVEV (reference sequence). The CDR3 totals 15 residues. V was shortened by 5 bases and J by 4 bases, with 17 bases between the two germline ends. The CDR3 is CASSPNPRVSYGYTF. DNA for the CDR3: TGTGCCAGCAGTCCGAATCCCAGGGTATCCTATGGCTACACCTTC.

Turning to this clone: Other DNA sequences in this sample translate to the same CDR3. The chain uses TRBV24-1 and TRBJ1-2; D is possibly TRBD1 (5 bases). From germline, CDR1 is KGHDR and CDR2 SFDVKD. The V end was cut by 4 bases, the J end by 2 bases, with 16 bases between. This CDR3 has 16 residues. The CDR3 DNA reads as TGTGCCACCAGTGACCCTTCCCTGGGGGGAAACTATGGCTACACCTTC. Its translation is CATSDPSLGGNYGYTF.

The chain combines TRBV5-4 with TRBJ1-1; D is undetermined. V was pared by 4 bases and J by 7 bases, with 11 bases between. The CDR3 loop spans 12 amino acids. Germline values: CDR1 SGHNT, CDR2 YYREEE (reference sequence). The CDR3 loop is CASSPKIGEAFF. DNA of the CDR3: TGTGCCAGCAGCCCAAAAATCGGTGAAGCTTTCTTT.

As regards this clone: The sample contains more than one DNA sequence encoding this CDR3. This chain connects TRBV3-1 (or the pseudogene TRBV3-2) to TRBJ1-1; 9 nucleotides agree with TRBD1. The V segment lost 0 bases and the J segment 5 bases; nucleotides outside the gene matches: 4. Germline V CDR1 and CDR2: LGHDT, YNNKEL (reference sequence). This CDR3 has 15 residues. The CDR3 is CASSQDTGGGTEAFF. Here the CDR3 DNA reads TGTGCCAGCAGCCAAGACACAGGGGGCGGGACTGAAGCTTTCTTT.

The J gene is TRBJ2-3, the V gene TRBV3-1 (or the pseudogene TRBV3-2); 12 bases are a match to TRBD2. This CDR3 region has 16 residues. Trimming cost V 0 bases and J 4 bases; bases outside gene matches: 2. Germline loops: CDR1 LGHDT, CDR2 YNNKEL (reference sequence). CDR3 amino acids: CASSQELAGGPDTQYF. The CDR3, as DNA: TGTGCCAGCAGCCAAGAACTAGCGGGGGGACCAGATACGCAGTATTTT.

The chain is built from TRBV5-4 and TRBJ2-1, with 8 bases matching TRBD2. The CDR3 covers 17 residues. The junction had 7 bases not matched to a gene; V was cut back by 2 bases and J by 0 bases. Germline V lookup: CDR1 SGHNT, CDR2 YYREEE (reference sequence). This CDR3 is CASSFSGGTSSYNEQFF. Here the CDR3 DNA reads TGTGCCAGCAGCTTTTCCGGCGGGACTAGCTCCTACAATGAGCAGTTCTTC.

The chain joins TRBV11-2 to TRBJ2-5; a weak D match, TRBD1 (5 bases). This CDR3 is built from 15 residues. The germline V gene has CDR1 SGHAT and CDR2 FQNNGV. With 5 bases removed from V and 2 bases from J, the gap between germline ends came to 15 bases. The CDR3 here is CASSPSVRDQETQYF. As DNA, the CDR3 is TGTGCCAGCAGCCCTTCGGTCAGGGATCAAGAGACCCAGTACTTC.